This T cell receptor (beta chain) was retrieved from a study of blood T cell repertoires in COVID-19. On the study more broadly: Specimens from acute and convalescent COVID-19 originated in the United States, Italy and Spain.

Original handling: Estimation of nucleated cell counts was performed using reference gene primer amplification. Here immunoSEQ multiplex PCR was the method, and the copy in TCRdb shows in-frame clones only, minus some. The V and J calls and the clone size are those of that table, but D and trimming were determined from the DNA. The sample lists some 250,000 clones, over 70% seen once, with around 7.9% in the top ten. The germline gives CDR1 GTSNPN, CDR2 SVGIG (reference sequence). With V trimmed by 0 bases and J by 1 base, 5 bases remained unmatched. The CDR3 loop spans 16 amino acids. Sequenced: peripheral blood. The source is a man between 35 and 55 years old with active or convalescent COVID-19. V usage is TRBV30 and J usage is TRBJ1-4; 7 nucleotides match TRBD1. This CDR3 reads CAWSVGDRVTNEKLFF. The CDR3 DNA follows: TGTGCCTGGAGTGTAGGTGACAGGGTAACTAATGAAAAACTGTTTTTT.